Below are 10 T cell receptor beta chains sequenced from a single sample in a study of radiation and T cells in renal cell carcinoma. The sample's time point: blood 4 weeks post-SBRT, at nephrectomy. Regarding treatment: 15 Gy SBRT to primary tumor, nephrectomy 4 weeks later. The assay was immunoSEQ multiplex PCR, and TCRdb's table has in-frame clones only and misses some. The table has around 140,000 clones, less than 90% seen once. The starting material was blood, obtained from a patient whose treatment included radiotherapy and nephrectomy. The receptors stem from a woman in her fifties or sixties with renal cell carcinoma.

Here the CDR3 DNA reads TGTGCCAGCAGTTTTACAGTTCGGGATTCACCCCTCCACTTT. Translating gives CASSFTVRDSPLHF. V gene TRBV6-5 combines with J gene TRBJ1-6; D not certain. This CDR3 is 14 amino acids long. Germline V lookup: CDR1 MNHEY, CDR2 SVGAGI. Trimming took off 4 bases at V and 8 bases at J, with 12 bases between the two ends.

The chain is built from TRBV30 and TRBJ1-1, with no clear D. CDR1 and CDR2 (germline): GTSNPN, SVGIG (reference sequence). This CDR3 has 13 amino acids. Trimming took off 2 bases at V and 9 bases at J, with 16 bases between the two ends. CDR3 in DNA: TGTGCCTGGAGTTCCCTAGAGTACCGAAAAGCTTTCTTT. Translating gives CAWSSLEYRKAFF.

This clone was counted a few times. The chain recombines TRBV29-1 with TRBJ2-1; D may be TRBD2 (5 bases). This CDR3 is 14 amino acids long. CDR1 and CDR2 from the germline V gene are SQVTM and ANQGSEA. V dropped 6 bases and J dropped 1 base, with 13 bases sitting between them. DNA of the CDR3: TGCAGCGTGGCCCCCGAGGGTTCCTACAATGAGCAGTTCTTC. This codes for CSVAPEGSYNEQFF.

The chain joins TRBV7-8 to TRBJ2-7; 11 positions agree with TRBD2. Trimming at V came to 5 bases and at J to 9 bases, leaving 3 bases not matched to a gene. Germline loops: CDR1 SGHVS, CDR2 FQNEAQ. This CDR3 contains 12 residues. DNA of the CDR3: TGTGCCAGCAGCCTCACTAGCGGGAGGCAGTACTTC. As protein: CASSLTSGRQYF.

The chain links TRBV5-4 to TRBJ2-1, with 9 bases fitting TRBD2. CDR1 and CDR2 (germline): SGHNT, YYREEE (reference sequence). This CDR3 has 14 residues. The V segment lost 4 bases and the J segment 1 base; nucleotides outside the gene matches: 0. CDR3 region: CASSAGGSYNEQFF. The CDR3 coding sequence is TGTGCCAGCAGCGCGGGAGGGTCCTACAATGAGCAGTTCTTC.

The rearrangement uses TRBV28 and TRBJ2-7, with D tentatively TRBD1 (6 bases). This CDR3 is built from 13 residues. From germline, CDR1 is MDHEN and CDR2 SYDVKM. The V end was cut by 8 bases, the J end by 12 bases, with 23 bases between. The CDR3 loop reads CASDQPLTGHLYF. The CDR3 coding sequence is TGTGCCAGCGATCAACCCCTAACAGGGCATCTGTACTTC.

The gene calls are TRBV7-2 and TRBJ2-7; tentatively, D is TRBD1 (6 bases). CDR3 length equals 14 residues. Trimming removed 7 bases at V and 3 bases at J, with 16 bases between. Germline V gene data show CDR1 as SGHTA and CDR2 as FQGNSA. CDR3 in amino acids: CASTARGKGYEQYF. The CDR3, as DNA: TGTGCCAGCACCGCTAGGGGGAAAGGCTACGAGCAGTACTTC. The full variable domain, in which reference TRBV7-2 and TRBJ2-7 provide the parts outside the CDR3, is GAGVSQSPSNKVTEKGKDVELRCDPISGHTALYWYRQSLGQGLEFLIYFQGNSAPDKSGLPSDRFSAERTGGSVSTLTIQRTQQEDSAVYLCASTARGKGYEQYFGPGTRLTVT.

This clone was picked up one time. The rearrangement links TRBV15 to TRBJ2-3, with D perhaps assigned TRBD1 or TRBD2 (6 bases each). The CDR3 sequence is 15 residues long. V shed 6 bases and J shed 8 bases, with 21 bases lying between them. Germline V lookup: CDR1 LNHNV, CDR2 YYDKDF (reference sequence). CDR3 DNA: TGTGCCACCAGTAAAGGGGGGACTGCTAAAGGTACGCAGTATTTT. Translation: CATSKGGTAKGTQYF.

The chain uses TRBV6-5 and TRBJ1-3; maybe TRBD1 (5 bases). Germline V gene sequence: CDR1 MNHEY, CDR2 SVGAGI. This CDR3 has 15 amino acids. The V end lost 4 bases, the J end lost 4 bases, and 14 bases lay between the germline ends. DNA for the CDR3: TGTGCCAGCAGTTCCCCGGGGGAAGGGGGAAACACCATATATTTT. As protein: CASSSPGEGGNTIYF.

This chain joins TRBV4-1 and TRBJ2-1; maybe TRBD2 (5 bases). With 4 bases removed from V and 2 bases from J, the gap between germline ends came to 18 bases. The length of the CDR3 is 17 residues. The germline V gene has CDR1 MGHRA and CDR2 YSYEKL. The CDR3 is CASSRSGSEPTYNEQFF. In nucleotides, the CDR3 is TGCGCCAGCAGCCGAAGTGGGAGTGAACCTACCTACAATGAGCAGTTCTTC.